Detailed here is one T cell receptor (beta chain). Antigen specificity is unknown. Together with a sample-barcoded 5' primer, a J-beta primer mix was included in a second PCR lasting roughly 6 to 12 cycles. A single record per CDR3 protein comes from TCRdb applying MiXCR to the 5' RACE reads. The data hold hundreds of thousands of distinct CDR3 sequences, with roughly two fifths observed a single time. This sample is part of a study of blood T cells in healthy people across ages. Notes on the study in general: There were more naive CD4+ cells and higher diversity in long-lived donors than in aged donors.

V lost 4 bases, J lost 6 bases, and 15 bases lay in between. CDR1 SGHDN and CDR2 FVKESK come from the germline V gene. This CDR3 comprises 14 residues. The TCR originated in a man aged 80 or over in good health. The rearrangement joins TRBV14 to TRBJ1-1; a weak D match, TRBD1 (5 bases). The source material was blood. In DNA form, the CDR3 reads TGTGCCAGCAGCCCAAGGGACGGACTATCTGAAGCTTTCTTT. This encodes CASSPRDGLSEAFF.